This is a list of T cell receptor beta chains from one sample in a study of shared clonotypes between healthy human individuals. Assay used: immunoSEQ multiplex PCR; TCRdb lists only in-frame clones, some missing. The sample carries 850,000 to 1,200,000 clones, around four fifths recorded once. Sequencing was performed on memory CD4+ T cells sorted from blood. The receptor source for this set is a man in his late teens or twenties in good health. The CDR3 runs from the conserved cysteine through the conserved F or W.

J: TRBJ1-2; V: TRBV5-1; CDR3: CASSQGRREIGYTF
J: TRBJ2-3; V: TRBV7-8; CDR3: CASSLALGVDTQYF
J: TRBJ1-5; V: TRBV28; CDR3: CAASGAVQPQHF
J: TRBJ2-7; V: TRBV27; CDR3: CASSYGLHYEQYF
J: TRBJ2-7; V: TRBV19; CDR3: CASSIVGAYEQYF
J: TRBJ2-5; V: TRBV27; CDR3: CASSSGTSGRKTQYF
J: TRBJ1-6; V: TRBV5-1; CDR3: CASSRDGKNSPLHF
J: TRBJ2-5; V: TRBV4-2; CDR3: CASSQDGESGRAGETQYF
J: TRBJ2-1; V: TRBV9; CDR3: CASSEGTRRTPDEQFF
J: TRBJ1-2; V: TRBV30; CDR3: CAWSGLLGYGYTF
J: TRBJ2-7; V: TRBV7-2; CDR3: CASSLDGTNSYEQYF
J: TRBJ1-2; V: TRBV28; CDR3: CASNLPGQGTTNYGYTF
J: TRBJ1-3; V: TRBV7-9; CDR3: CASSSPGNTIYF
J: TRBJ2-2; V: TRBV19; CDR3: CATALVAGELFF
J: TRBJ1-2; V: TRBV10-2; CDR3: CASRDRGGGYTF
J: TRBJ2-5; V: TRBV11-1; CDR3: CASSADREETQYF
J: TRBJ1-6; V: TRBV7-2; CDR3: CASSYAPQMGSPLHF
J: TRBJ2-2; V: TRBV9; CDR3: CASSVGRAANTGELFF
J: TRBJ1-2; V: TRBV4-1; CDR3: CASSQGSTQVSGKGYTF
J: TRBJ2-7; V: TRBV6-5; CDR3: CASSYEGQGRNEQYF
J: TRBJ2-1; V: TRBV14; CDR3: CASSQTVGGSYNEQFF
J: TRBJ1-5; V: TRBV28; CDR3: CASSLLQGGQPQHF
J: TRBJ2-5; V: TRBV2; CDR3: CASNENQETQYF
J: TRBJ2-7; V: TRBV6-1; CDR3: CASRGQAFTHEQYF
J: TRBJ2-5; V: TRBV5-1; CDR3: CASSLVSTGETQYF
J: TRBJ2-3; V: TRBV6-1; CDR3: CASRPGDRGTDTQYF
J: TRBJ1-3; V: TRBV19; CDR3: CASSPATGGSGNTIYF
J: TRBJ2-7; V: TRBV5-1; CDR3: CASSLGGTFAYEQYF
J: TRBJ2-5; V: TRBV28; CDR3: CASSSPTVQETQYF
J: TRBJ2-7; V: TRBV30; CDR3: CAWSPAYEQYF
J: TRBJ1-3; V: TRBV30; CDR3: CASSVGNTIYF
J: TRBJ1-2; V: TRBV4-1; CDR3: CASSQGGTGSRGYTF